The sequence of this TCR beta chain was determined in a study of identical twins. Findings and caveats of the study: Cross-sectional statistics underpinned the conclusions; the same donors were not followed. Fewer insertions were carried by abundant cord blood beta clonotypes, but none was seen in memory repertoires. The presence of invariant MAIT and iNKT cells could partly confound analyses of zero-insertion sequences.

Healthy Caucasians, and only they, were the donors. Note on this clonotype: No antigen is known for it.

One entry per CDR3 protein, called by TCRdb with MiXCR from the 5' RACE reads. The sample contains about 530,000 distinct CDR3 sequences, around 15% of which appear only once. Trimming cost V 6 bases and J 8 bases, with 17 bases left between them. Per the germline V gene, CDR1 is MDHEN and CDR2 is SYDVKM. There are 15 residues in the CDR3. The same data also went into a second study, on yellow fever vaccine responses in identical twins.

The clonotype was recovered from a woman aged 18 to 35 in good health. Sequencing used CD4+ T cells sorted from blood. This chain connects TRBV28 to TRBJ1-6, with D maybe TRBD1 (5 bases). The CDR3 here is CASSPPRQFDSPLHF. In nucleotides, the CDR3 is TGTGCCAGCAGCCCTCCCCGACAGTTTGATTCACCCCTCCACTTT.